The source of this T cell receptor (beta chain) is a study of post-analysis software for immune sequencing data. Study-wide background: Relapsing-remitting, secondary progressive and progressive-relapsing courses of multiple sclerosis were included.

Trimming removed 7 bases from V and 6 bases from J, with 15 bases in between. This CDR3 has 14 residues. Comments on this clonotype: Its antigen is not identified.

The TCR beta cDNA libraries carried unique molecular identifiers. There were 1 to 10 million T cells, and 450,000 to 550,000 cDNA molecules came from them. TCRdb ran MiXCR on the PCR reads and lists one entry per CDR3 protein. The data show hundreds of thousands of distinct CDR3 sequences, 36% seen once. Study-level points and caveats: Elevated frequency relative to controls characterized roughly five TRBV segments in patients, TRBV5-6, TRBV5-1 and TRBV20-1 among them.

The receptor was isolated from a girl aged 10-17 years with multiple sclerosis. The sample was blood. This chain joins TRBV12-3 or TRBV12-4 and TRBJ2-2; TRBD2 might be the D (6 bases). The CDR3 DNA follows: TGTGCCAGCACCCTTGGGGGGAGGTCCGGGGAGCTGTTTTTT. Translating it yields CASTLGGRSGELFF.